The rows below give T cell receptor beta chains drawn from one sample of a study of blood T cell repertoires in COVID-19. The protocol was immunoSEQ multiplex PCR, while the TCRdb copy is restricted to in-frame clones and leaves out a portion. The sample lists approximately 94,000 clones, around 88% occurring once. The sequenced sample was peripheral blood. Receptor source: a human donor in a cohort sampled during active COVID-19. The CDR3 runs from the conserved cysteine through the conserved F or W. Each record gives: J gene, D gene, clone size, CDR3 length, V gene, CDR3 protein, CDR3 DNA. A D gene is named only where the DNA matches it firmly. Not every row has a clone size; where given, it reads once, few, many or a size class.

J: TRBJ2-5
D: -
size: few
length: 15
V: TRBV7-7
CDR3: CASSTGRGVKETQYF
DNA: TGTGCCAGCAGCACCGGCCGGGGAGTTAAAGAGACCCAGTACTTC

J: TRBJ2-5
D: -
size: -
length: 12
V: TRBV5-6
CDR3: CASSLFIGTQYF
DNA: TGTGCCAGCAGCTTGTTTATCGGGACCCAGTACTTC

J: TRBJ2-2
D: TRBD2
size: -
length: 16
V: TRBV6-2/TRBV6-3
CDR3: CASSYQLARVTGELFF
DNA: TGTGCCAGCAGTTATCAACTAGCGCGGGTCACCGGGGAGCTGTTTTTT

J: TRBJ2-1
D: TRBD2
size: -
length: 16
V: TRBV19
CDR3: CASSILAGSSYNEQFF
DNA: TGTGCCAGTAGTATCCTAGCGGGGAGCTCCTACAATGAGCAGTTCTTC

J: TRBJ2-7
D: TRBD1
size: -
length: 14
V: TRBV10-3
CDR3: CASLRGQGVYEQYF
DNA: TGTGCCAGTCTACGGGGACAGGGGGTTTACGAGCAGTACTTC

J: TRBJ1-3
D: -
size: -
length: 13
V: TRBV2
CDR3: CASSAGAVNTIYF
DNA: TGTGCCAGTTCGGCAGGGGCAGTGAACACCATATATTTT

J: TRBJ1-1
D: -
size: few
length: 15
V: TRBV19
CDR3: CASSTPSDRNTEAFF
DNA: TGTGCCAGTAGTACACCATCGGACAGGAACACTGAAGCTTTCTTT

J: TRBJ2-7
D: TRBD2
size: -
length: 15
V: TRBV4-1
CDR3: CASSQGLAGTYEQYF
DNA: TGCGCCAGCAGCCAGGGGCTAGCGGGCACCTACGAGCAGTACTTC

J: TRBJ2-3
D: TRBD2
size: once
length: 18
V: TRBV7-8
CDR3: CASSRSYIAGVSTDTQYF
DNA: TGTGCCAGCAGCCGTTCCTACATAGCGGGAGTATCGACAGATACGCAGTATTTT

J: TRBJ2-1
D: -
size: -
length: 13
V: TRBV6-5
CDR3: CATKGGPGVEQFF
DNA: TGTGCCACCAAGGGGGGGCCGGGGGTTGAGCAGTTCTTC

J: TRBJ2-1
D: -
size: -
length: 11
V: TRBV20-1
CDR3: CSASDNNEQFF
DNA: TGCAGTGCGTCAGATAACAATGAGCAGTTCTTC

J: TRBJ2-4
D: -
size: -
length: 13
V: TRBV30
CDR3: CAWTGVGKNIQYF
DNA: TGTGCCTGGACAGGTGTAGGCAAAAACATTCAGTACTTC

J: TRBJ2-2
D: TRBD2
size: -
length: 16
V: TRBV4-1
CDR3: CASSQPGRRNTGELFF
DNA: TGCGCCAGCAGCCAACCCGGGAGGAGGAACACCGGGGAGCTGTTTTTT

J: TRBJ2-2
D: TRBD1
size: -
length: 16
V: TRBV7-6
CDR3: CASSGTGVLHTGELFF
DNA: TGTGCCAGCAGCGGAACAGGGGTCCTTCACACCGGGGAGCTGTTTTTT

J: TRBJ2-7
D: TRBD1
size: -
length: 16
V: TRBV28
CDR3: CASRQGATLSSYEQYF
DNA: TGTGCCAGTCGACAGGGAGCCACCCTCAGCTCCTACGAGCAGTACTTC

J: TRBJ2-5
D: TRBD1
size: -
length: 16
V: TRBV7-9
CDR3: CASSLRGGTGLQTQYF
DNA: TGTGCCAGCAGCTTAAGGGGGGGGACAGGGCTCCAGACCCAGTACTTC

J: TRBJ2-3
D: TRBD1
size: -
length: 16
V: TRBV19
CDR3: CASSLIEGRGTDTQYF
DNA: TGTGCCAGTAGTTTGATAGAAGGCAGGGGGACAGATACGCAGTATTTT

J: TRBJ2-7
D: TRBD1
size: -
length: 16
V: TRBV15
CDR3: CATSREGTGITHEQYF
DNA: TGTGCCACCAGCAGAGAAGGGACAGGGATCACCCACGAGCAGTACTTC

J: TRBJ2-3
D: -
size: -
length: 16
V: TRBV3-1/TRBV3-2
CDR3: CASSQDRGSLTDTQYF
DNA: TGTGCCAGCAGCCAAGATCGAGGCAGCCTCACAGATACGCAGTATTTT

J: TRBJ2-1
D: TRBD2
size: -
length: 18
V: TRBV6-2/TRBV6-3
CDR3: CASSYPITSGKNRNEQFF
DNA: TGTGCCAGCAGTTACCCCATTACTAGCGGCAAAAACCGGAATGAGCAGTTCTTC

J: TRBJ2-1
D: TRBD1
size: -
length: 13
V: TRBV6-5
CDR3: CASRQGRVYEQFF
DNA: TGTGCCAGCCGACAGGGTCGCGTGTATGAGCAGTTCTTC

J: TRBJ1-4
D: -
size: -
length: 14
V: TRBV27
CDR3: CASRPSGGREKLFF
DNA: TGTGCCAGCAGACCATCAGGAGGTCGTGAAAAACTGTTTTTT

J: TRBJ2-5
D: TRBD2
size: -
length: 16
V: TRBV20-1
CDR3: CSASATLPAGEETQYF
DNA: TGCAGTGCTAGTGCAACCCTCCCCGCGGGAGAAGAGACCCAGTACTTC

J: TRBJ2-7
D: -
size: -
length: 14
V: TRBV7-8
CDR3: CASSPTGQTYEQYF
DNA: TGTGCCAGCAGCCCCACTGGACAGACCTACGAGCAGTACTTC

J: TRBJ1-2
D: -
size: -
length: 12
V: TRBV6-5
CDR3: CASSSPGFGYTF
DNA: TGTGCCAGCAGTTCCCCAGGGTTTGGCTACACCTTC

J: TRBJ2-7
D: -
size: -
length: 13
V: TRBV11-2
CDR3: CASSLVEGYEQYF
DNA: TGTGCCAGCAGCTTAGTTGAGGGCTACGAGCAGTACTTC

J: TRBJ1-4
D: -
size: -
length: 13
V: TRBV5-6
CDR3: CASSDGVNEKLFF
DNA: TGTGCCAGCTCCGACGGAGTAAATGAAAAACTGTTTTTT

J: TRBJ2-1
D: TRBD2
size: -
length: 17
V: TRBV10-1
CDR3: CASSVLPGTSGSSEQFF
DNA: TGCGCCAGCAGTGTTTTGCCCGGGACTAGCGGGAGCTCTGAGCAGTTCTTC

J: TRBJ2-7
D: TRBD1
size: -
length: 13
V: TRBV6-6
CDR3: CASRGTVYHEQYF
DNA: TGTGCCAGCAGGGGGACAGTCTATCACGAGCAGTACTTC

J: TRBJ2-1
D: TRBD2
size: -
length: 16
V: TRBV13
CDR3: CASSLTSGRSYNEQFF
DNA: TGTGCCAGCAGCTTGACTAGCGGGAGGTCCTACAATGAGCAGTTCTTC

J: TRBJ1-5
D: -
size: -
length: 13
V: TRBV15
CDR3: CATSREGNQPQHF
DNA: TGTGCCACCTCCAGGGAAGGCAATCAGCCCCAGCATTTT

J: TRBJ1-6
D: -
size: medium-sized
length: 17
V: TRBV10-3
CDR3: CAISNEGGWGANSPLHF
DNA: TGTGCCATCAGTAACGAAGGGGGATGGGGTGCAAATTCACCCCTCCACTTT

J: TRBJ1-5
D: TRBD1
size: -
length: 17
V: TRBV28
CDR3: CASSLGQGFSSNQPQHF
DNA: TGTGCCAGCAGTTTAGGACAGGGATTTAGTAGCAATCAGCCCCAGCATTTT

J: TRBJ1-3
D: -
size: -
length: 13
V: TRBV7-8
CDR3: CASSLGRLNTIYF
DNA: TGTGCCAGCAGCTTAGGCAGGTTGAACACCATATATTTT

J: TRBJ1-1
D: -
size: -
length: 12
V: TRBV7-2
CDR3: CASSLGSIEAFF
DNA: TGTGCCAGCAGCTTAGGTTCTATTGAAGCTTTCTTT

J: TRBJ2-1
D: TRBD2
size: -
length: 15
V: TRBV3-1/TRBV3-2
CDR3: CASSQEIGTSAKHIF
DNA: TGTGCCAGCAGCCAAGAGATCGGAACTAGCGCTAAGCACATCTTC